A single sample is the source of the 3 T cell receptor beta chains below, sequenced in a study of beta chain features in type 1 diabetes. TCRB transcripts that were expressed got sequenced, as all of the isolated RNA had been reverse transcribed. Sequenced by immunoSEQ multiplex PCR; TCRdb stores in-frame clones only, minus some. The sample consists of about 270,000 clones, roughly an eighth of them appearing once. These TCRs' antigens remain unknown. Study results and caveats: Among all four CD4+ subsets, Type 1 diabetes patients had TCRB CDR3s that were moderately but significantly shorter.

Sequences were obtained from naive CD4+ T cells from blood. Receptors originate from a man younger than 40 with type 1 diabetes.

The sample holds a few counts of this clone. The chain uses TRBV7-3 and TRBJ2-3; 7 bases map to TRBD1. Germline V gene data show CDR1 as SGHTA and CDR2 as FQGTGA. The CDR3 runs 14 residues. The ends lost 1 base at V and 5 bases at J; junction bases unmatched: 3. The CDR3 DNA reads TGTGCCAGCAGCTTAAATACAGGGGAAGATACGCAGTATTTT. Its protein is CASSLNTGEDTQYF.

This clone appeared a few times. The V gene is TRBV21-1, the J gene TRBJ2-7; TRBD1 reflects the table's D call only, with no check against the DNA. TRBV21-1 corresponds to a pseudogene. CDR3 size: 20 residues. The CDR3 region is CASRTEPSPCCGAPPYEQYF. CDR3 DNA: TGTGCCAGCAGAACAGAACCGAGCCCCTGTTGTGGGGCCCCACCCTACGAGCAGTACTTC.

The chain links TRBV7-3 to TRBJ2-7; a weak D match, TRBD2 (6 bases). Germline V CDR1 and CDR2: SGHTA, FQGTGA. V lost 1 base and J lost 0, with 10 bases in between. The CDR3 spans 15 residues. Written as DNA, the CDR3 is TGTGCCAGCAGCTTAATGGGACTGCACTCCTACGAGCAGTACTTC. This sequence encodes CASSLMGLHSYEQYF.